The entry below describes one TCR beta chain. This clone was found a few times. What this receptor recognizes is not known. No much larger clone is present one base from it, and per-base qualities are unavailable. This sample is part of a study of cytomegalovirus exposure and HLA in healthy donors (dated by TCRdb to the late 2010s). Looking at the study overall: A later analysis indicated that the 120 or so validation repertoires were generated on the platform also employed for the 700 or so repertoires of the first cohort. The study combined high-throughput TCR immunosequencing, statistical association of individual TCRs with disease status, and machine learning to predict cytomegalovirus infection status. A separate validation cohort of about 110 different subjects was used in addition to the approximately 700-subject first cohort. The study aimed to test whether signatures of past pathogen exposure could be identified by cataloging public T cell receptors. Overall study outcomes, separate from this receptor: A later analysis lacked HLA typing for the validation cohort, so it scored co-occurrence in that cohort across all 130 or so repertoires. In a later analysis, TCRs clustered in the first cohort were found to also tend to co-occur in the approximately 120 validation repertoires, with 94% of cluster scores above 0. Cytomegalovirus status was reported to be diagnosed by the classifier with high specificity and sensitivity in both the original and validation cohorts. It was suggested by the authors that the approach could potentially be generalized to other disease states and immunological phenotypes. Most TCR sequences were seen in very few donors, while some public TCRs were found in many individuals. The study listed 150 to 200 TCR beta chains as associated with cytomegalovirus. A few of the identified cytomegalovirus-associated TCR beta chains were confirmed in vitro to be specific for cytomegalovirus antigens.

The donors belonged to the validation cohort of around 110 subjects, which was separate from the roughly 700-subject first cohort. The library was produced with the immunoSEQ multiplex PCR assay. In the original analysis: A statistical classification framework was built for diagnosing cytomegalovirus status from the catalog of TCR beta chain sequences. As stored in TCRdb, this immuneACCESS dataset retains in-frame rearrangements with V and J assigned. A fraction of the clones does not appear; measured against another copy, unresolved V genes explain less than half of the discrepancy, and the remainder lacks a known reason. The V and J calls and the clone size are those of that table, but D and trimming were determined from the DNA. This sample comprises a few hundred thousand clones, roughly 85% of them detected only once. In total, the top ten clones hold around 1% of the sample. The germline V gene (reference sequence) yields LNHDA for CDR1 and SQIVND for CDR2. Including cysteine and phenylalanine, the CDR3 has 15 amino acids. The sequence is cut down to CDR3 DNA, 45 bases in frame from base 1. V is clipped by 2 bases and J by 4 bases, and the sequence between their germline boundaries is 15 bases long.

The sequencing sample was made of PBMCs. The TCR originated in a young woman in good health and CMV-seronegative. Recombination joined TRBV19 with TRBJ2-7; D gene: possibly TRBD2, on 6 matching bases. This receptor has the CDR3 CASSIRDSGVYEQYF. Here is the DNA: TGTGCCAGTAGTATAAGGGACTCAGGAGTTTACGAGCAGTACTTC.